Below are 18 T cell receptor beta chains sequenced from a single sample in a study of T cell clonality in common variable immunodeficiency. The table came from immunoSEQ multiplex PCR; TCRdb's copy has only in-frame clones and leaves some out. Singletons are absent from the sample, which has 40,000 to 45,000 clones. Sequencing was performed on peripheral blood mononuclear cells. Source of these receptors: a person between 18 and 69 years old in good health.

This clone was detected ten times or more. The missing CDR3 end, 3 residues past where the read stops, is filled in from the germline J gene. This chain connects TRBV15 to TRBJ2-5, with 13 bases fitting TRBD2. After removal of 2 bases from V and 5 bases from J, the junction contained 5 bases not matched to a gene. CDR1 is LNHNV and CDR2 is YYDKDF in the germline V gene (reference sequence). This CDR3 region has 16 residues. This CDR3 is CATSRTGTSGAETQYF. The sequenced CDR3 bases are TGTGCCACCAGCAGAACCGGGACTAGCGGGGCGGAGACC. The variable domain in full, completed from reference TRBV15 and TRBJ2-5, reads DAMVIQNPRYQVTQFGKPVTLSCSQTLNHNVMYWYQQKSSQAPKLLFHYYDKDFNNEADTPDNFQSRRPNTSFCFLDIRSPGLGDTAMYLCATSRTGTSGAETQYFGPGTRLLVL.

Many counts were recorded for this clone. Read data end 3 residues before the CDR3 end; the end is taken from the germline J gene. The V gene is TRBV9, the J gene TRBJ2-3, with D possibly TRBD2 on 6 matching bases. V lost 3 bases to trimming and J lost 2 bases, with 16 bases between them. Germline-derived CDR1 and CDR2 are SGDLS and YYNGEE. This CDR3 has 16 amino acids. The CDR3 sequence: CASSEELADITDTQYF. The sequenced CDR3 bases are TGTGCCAGCAGCGAAGAGTTAGCGGATATCACAGATACG.

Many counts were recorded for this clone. The CDR3 region is CASSATSLKGYEQYF. The CDR3 DNA, read in part, is TGTGCCAGCAGCGCGACTAGCCTCAAGGGTTACGAG. V is TRBV11-2 and J is TRBJ2-7; 7 nucleotides match TRBD2. The read ends 3 residues before the CDR3 terminus; that terminus is restored from the germline J gene. CDR3 length: 15 amino acids. Germline loops: CDR1 SGHAT, CDR2 FQNNGV. V lost 5 bases to trimming and J lost 4 bases; unmatched junction nucleotides: 11.

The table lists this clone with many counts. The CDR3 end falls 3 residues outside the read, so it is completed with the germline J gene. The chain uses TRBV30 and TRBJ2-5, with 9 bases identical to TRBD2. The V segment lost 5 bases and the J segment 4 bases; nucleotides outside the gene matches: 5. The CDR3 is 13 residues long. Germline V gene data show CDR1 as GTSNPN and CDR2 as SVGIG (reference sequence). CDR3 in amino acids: CAWGTSPSETQYF. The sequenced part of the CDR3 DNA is TGTGCCTGGGGGACTAGCCCTTCAGAGACC. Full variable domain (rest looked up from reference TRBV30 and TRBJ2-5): SQTIHQWPATLVQPVGSPLSLECTVEGTSNPNLYWYRQAAGRGLQLLFYSVGIGQISSEVPQNLSASRPQDRQFILSSKKLLLSDSGFYLCAWGTSPSETQYFGPGTRLLVL.

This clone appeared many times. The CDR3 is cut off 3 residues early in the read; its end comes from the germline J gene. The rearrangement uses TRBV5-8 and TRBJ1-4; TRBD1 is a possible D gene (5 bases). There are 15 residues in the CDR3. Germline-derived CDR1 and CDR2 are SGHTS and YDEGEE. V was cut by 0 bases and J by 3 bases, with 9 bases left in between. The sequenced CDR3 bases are TGTGCCAGCAGCTTGGAACAGGACGCTAATGAAAAA. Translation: CASSLEQDANEK. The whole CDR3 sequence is CASSLEQDANEKLFF.

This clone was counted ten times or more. The CDR3 bases that were read are TGTGCCAGCAGCCAAGCGATTAGCGGGGGGGCGAGGGCCAACGTC. Its protein is CASSQAISGGARANV. The full CDR3 protein is CASSQAISGGARANVLTF. The rearrangement joins TRBV4-2 to TRBJ2-6; 11 nucleotides match TRBD2. Read sequence stops 3 residues before the CDR3 end, and the germline J gene provides the missing end. Trimming cost V 1 base and J 5 bases; bases outside gene matches: 7. Per germline, CDR1 LGHNA and CDR2 YNFKEQ. CDR3 length: 18 residues.

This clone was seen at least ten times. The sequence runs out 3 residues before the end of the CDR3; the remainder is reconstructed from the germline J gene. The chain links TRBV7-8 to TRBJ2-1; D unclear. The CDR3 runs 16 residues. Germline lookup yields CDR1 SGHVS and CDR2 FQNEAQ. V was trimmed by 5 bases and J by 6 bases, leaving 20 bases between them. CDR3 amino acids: CASSLNRIRKLNEQFF. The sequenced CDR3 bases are TGTGCCAGCAGCCTAAACCGGATCAGGAAACTCAATGAG.

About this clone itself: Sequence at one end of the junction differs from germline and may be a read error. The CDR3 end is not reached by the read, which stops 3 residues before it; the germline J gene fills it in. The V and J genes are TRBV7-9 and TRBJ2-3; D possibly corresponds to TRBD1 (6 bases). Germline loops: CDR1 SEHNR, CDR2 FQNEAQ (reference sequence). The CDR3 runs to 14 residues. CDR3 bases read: TGTTCCAGCAGCTTCGCACCAGGGGTAGAGACG. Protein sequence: CSSSFAPGVET. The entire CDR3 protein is CSSSFAPGVETQYF.

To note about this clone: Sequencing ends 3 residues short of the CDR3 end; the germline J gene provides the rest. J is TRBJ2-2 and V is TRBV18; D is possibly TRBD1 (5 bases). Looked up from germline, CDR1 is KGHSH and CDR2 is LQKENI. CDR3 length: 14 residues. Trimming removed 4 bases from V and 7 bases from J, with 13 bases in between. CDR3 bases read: TGTGCCAGCTCACAACAGGAGTACATCGGGGAG. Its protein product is CASSQQEYIGE. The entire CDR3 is CASSQQEYIGELFF.

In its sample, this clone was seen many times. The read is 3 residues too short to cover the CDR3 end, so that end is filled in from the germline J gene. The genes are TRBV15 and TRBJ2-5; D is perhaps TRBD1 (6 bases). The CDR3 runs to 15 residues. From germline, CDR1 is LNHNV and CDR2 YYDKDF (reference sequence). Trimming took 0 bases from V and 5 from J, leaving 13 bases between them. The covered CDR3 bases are TGTGCCACCAGCAGAGAAACAGGGAACGTGGAGACC. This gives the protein CATSRETGNVET. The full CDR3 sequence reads CATSRETGNVETQYF.

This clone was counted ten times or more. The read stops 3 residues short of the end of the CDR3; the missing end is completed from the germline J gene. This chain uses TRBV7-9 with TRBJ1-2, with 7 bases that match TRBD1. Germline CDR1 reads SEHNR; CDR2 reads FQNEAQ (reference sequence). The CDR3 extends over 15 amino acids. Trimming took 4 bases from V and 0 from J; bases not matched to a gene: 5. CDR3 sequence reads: CASSSGDRSNYGYTF. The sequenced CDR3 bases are TGTGCCAGCAGCTCTGGGGACAGATCTAACTATGGC. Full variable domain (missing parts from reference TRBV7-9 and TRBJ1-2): DTGVSQNPRHKITKRGQNVTFRCDPISEHNRLYWYRQTLGQGPEFLTYFQNEAQLEKSRLLSDRFSAERPKGSFSTLEIQRTEQGDSAMYLCASSSGDRSNYGYTFGSGTRLTVV.

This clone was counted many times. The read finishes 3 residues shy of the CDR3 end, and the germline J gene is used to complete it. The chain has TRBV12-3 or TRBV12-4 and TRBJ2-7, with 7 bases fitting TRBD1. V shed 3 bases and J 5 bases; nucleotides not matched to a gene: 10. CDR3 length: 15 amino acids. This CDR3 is CASSFRGGTLDEQYF. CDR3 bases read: TGTGCCAGCAGTTTCAGAGGGGGCACATTGGACGAG.

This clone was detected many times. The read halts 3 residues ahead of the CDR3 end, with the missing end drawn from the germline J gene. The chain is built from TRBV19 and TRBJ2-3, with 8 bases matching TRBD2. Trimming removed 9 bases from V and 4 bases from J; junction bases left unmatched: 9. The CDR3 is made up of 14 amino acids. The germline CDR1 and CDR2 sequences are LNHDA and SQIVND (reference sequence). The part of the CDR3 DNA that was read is TGTGCCAGCCGTTGGGCGGGAGGTTCAGATACG. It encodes CASRWAGGSDT. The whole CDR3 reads CASRWAGGSDTQYF. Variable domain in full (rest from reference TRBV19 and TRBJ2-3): DGGITQSPKYLFRKEGQNVTLSCEQNLNHDAMYWYRQDPGQGLRLIYYSQIVNDFQKGDIAEGYSVSREKKESFPLTVTSAQKNPTAFYLCASRWAGGSDTQYFGPGTRLTVL.

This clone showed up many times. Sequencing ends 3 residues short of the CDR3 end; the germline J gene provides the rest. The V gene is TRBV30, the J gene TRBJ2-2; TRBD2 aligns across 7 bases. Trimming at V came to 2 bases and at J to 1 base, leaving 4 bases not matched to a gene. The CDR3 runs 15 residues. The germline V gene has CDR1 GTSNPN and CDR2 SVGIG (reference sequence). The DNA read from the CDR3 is TGTGCCTGGAGTTCGGGGGGAGGGAACACCGGGGAG. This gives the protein CAWSSGGGNTGE. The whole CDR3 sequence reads CAWSSGGGNTGELFF. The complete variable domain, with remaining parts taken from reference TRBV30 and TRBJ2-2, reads SQTIHQWPATLVQPVGSPLSLECTVEGTSNPNLYWYRQAAGRGLQLLFYSVGIGQISSEVPQNLSASRPQDRQFILSSKKLLLSDSGFYLCAWSSGGGNTGELFFGEGSRLTVL.

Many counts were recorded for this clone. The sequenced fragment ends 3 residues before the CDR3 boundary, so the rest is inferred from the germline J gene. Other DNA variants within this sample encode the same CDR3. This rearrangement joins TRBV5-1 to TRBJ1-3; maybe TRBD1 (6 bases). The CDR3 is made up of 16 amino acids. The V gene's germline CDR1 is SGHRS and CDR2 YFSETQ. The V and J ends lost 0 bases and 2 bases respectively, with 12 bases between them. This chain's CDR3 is CASSLDGGLTGNTIYF. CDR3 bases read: TGCGCCAGCAGCTTGGACGGGGGGCTCACTGGAAACACC. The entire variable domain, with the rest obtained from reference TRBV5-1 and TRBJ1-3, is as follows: KAGVTQTPRYLIKTRGQQVTLSCSPISGHRSVSWYQQTPGQGLQFLFEYFSETQRNKGNFPGRFSGRQFSNSRSEMNVSTLELGDSALYLCASSLDGGLTGNTIYFGEGSWLTVV.

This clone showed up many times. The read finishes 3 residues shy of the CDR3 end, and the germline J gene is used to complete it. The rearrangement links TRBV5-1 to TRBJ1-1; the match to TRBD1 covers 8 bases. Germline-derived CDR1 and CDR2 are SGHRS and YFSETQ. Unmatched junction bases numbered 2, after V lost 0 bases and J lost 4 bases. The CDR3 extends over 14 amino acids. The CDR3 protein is CASSLEQGGTEAFF. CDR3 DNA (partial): TGCGCCAGCAGCTTGGAACAGGGGGGCACTGAA.

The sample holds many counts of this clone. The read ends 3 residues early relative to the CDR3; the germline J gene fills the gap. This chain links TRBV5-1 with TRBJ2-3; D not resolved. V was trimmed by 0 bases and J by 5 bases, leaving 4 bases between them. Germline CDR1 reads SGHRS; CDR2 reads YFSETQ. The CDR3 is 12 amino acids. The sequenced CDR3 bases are TGCGCCAGCAGCTTGGCCTTAGATACG. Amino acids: CASSLALDT. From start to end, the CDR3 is CASSLALDTQYF.

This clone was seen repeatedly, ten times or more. CDR3 DNA, as far as it was read: TGCGCCAGCAGCCAAGGCAACAGGGGCTACCAAGAGACC. Translating it yields CASSQGNRGYQET. Given in full, the CDR3 is CASSQGNRGYQETQYF. The V gene is TRBV4-1, the J gene TRBJ2-5; 7 bases match TRBD1. The sequence runs out 3 residues before the end of the CDR3; the remainder is reconstructed from the germline J gene. V trimming: 1 base; J trimming: 0 bases; junction bases outside the gene matches: 5. The germline V gene encodes CDR1 MGHRA and CDR2 YSYEKL. The CDR3 has 16 residues.